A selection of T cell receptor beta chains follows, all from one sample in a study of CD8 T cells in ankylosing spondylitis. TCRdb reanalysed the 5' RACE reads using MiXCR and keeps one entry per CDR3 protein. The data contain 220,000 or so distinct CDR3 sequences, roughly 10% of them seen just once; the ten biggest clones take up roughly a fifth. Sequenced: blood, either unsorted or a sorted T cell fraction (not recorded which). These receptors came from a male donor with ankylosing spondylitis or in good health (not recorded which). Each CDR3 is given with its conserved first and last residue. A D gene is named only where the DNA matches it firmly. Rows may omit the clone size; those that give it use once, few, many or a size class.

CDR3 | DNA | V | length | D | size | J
CASSLVPRGDTEAFF | TGTGCCAGCAGCTTAGTCCCACGCGGTGACACTGAAGCTTTCTTT | TRBV7-9 | 15 | NA | many | TRBJ1-1
CASSQEPGRTNEQFF | TGTGCCAGCAGCCAAGAACCGGGACGTACCAATGAGCAGTTCTTC | TRBV3-1 | 15 | NA | NA | TRBJ2-1
CASRRDGQLSYEQYF | TGTGCCAGCCGACGTGACGGACAGCTCTCCTACGAGCAGTACTTC | TRBV6-1 | 15 | NA | many | TRBJ2-7
CSARDPSFSSYEQYF | TGCAGTGCTAGAGATCCCAGCTTCAGCTCCTACGAGCAGTACTTC | TRBV20-1 | 15 | NA | NA | TRBJ2-7
CASRAQVGDTGELFF | TGTGCCAGCCGAGCTCAGGTCGGGGACACCGGGGAGCTGTTTTTT | TRBV2 | 15 | NA | NA | TRBJ2-2
CASSKTGGGGYEQYF | TGTGCCAGCAGTAAAACAGGGGGCGGAGGCTACGAGCAGTACTTC | TRBV27 | 15 | TRBD1 | few | TRBJ2-7
CASSLQGLSNQPQHF | TGTGCCAGCAGTCTACAGGGATTGAGCAATCAGCCCCAGCATTTT | TRBV12-3/TRBV12-4 | 15 | NA | many | TRBJ1-5
CASSPTVSANTGELFF | TGTGCCAGCAGTCCCACCGTTTCGGCGAACACCGGGGAGCTGTTTTTT | TRBV2 | 16 | NA | NA | TRBJ2-2
CASSSNRGPAFF | TGTGCCAGCAGCTCCAACAGGGGGCCGGCTTTCTTT | TRBV7-8 | 12 | TRBD1 | few | TRBJ1-1
CARSPGLAGGPRIDEQFF | TGTGCCAGGAGCCCCGGGCTAGCGGGGGGGCCAAGGATCGATGAGCAGTTCTTC | TRBV28 | 18 | TRBD2 | NA | TRBJ2-1
CATSREDSGGGRGYNEQFF | TGTGCCACCAGCAGAGAGGATAGCGGGGGGGGACGGGGCTACAATGAGCAGTTCTTC | TRBV15 | 19 | TRBD2 | NA | TRBJ2-1
CASSLAPGPYEQYF | TGTGCCAGCAGCTTGGCTCCGGGGCCCTACGAGCAGTACTTC | TRBV5-8 | 14 | NA | few | TRBJ2-7
CASRFRENEKLFF | TGCGCCAGCAGGTTCCGGGAGAATGAAAAACTGTTTTTT | TRBV5-1 | 13 | NA | many | TRBJ1-4
CSARAGLIPDTQYF | TGCAGTGCCAGGGCGGGACTTATACCAGATACGCAGTATTTT | TRBV20-1 | 14 | NA | many | TRBJ2-3
CASSFEQGPSGNTIYF | TGTGCCAGCAGTTTTGAACAGGGACCCTCTGGAAACACCATATATTTT | TRBV5-4 | 16 | NA | many | TRBJ1-3
CASTKRGQGDEQYF | TGTGCCAGCACCAAGCGGGGACAGGGTGACGAGCAGTACTTC | TRBV9 | 14 | TRBD1 | many | TRBJ2-7
CASSHRAMNTEAFF | TGTGCCAGCAGCCATCGGGCAATGAACACTGAAGCTTTCTTT | TRBV3-1 | 14 | NA | NA | TRBJ1-1
CASSRMTDSYEQYF | TGTGCCAGCAGCCGGATGACGGATAGCTACGAGCAGTACTTC | TRBV3-1 | 14 | NA | many | TRBJ2-7
CSATQTFSTDTQYF | TGCAGTGCCACACAGACGTTTAGCACAGATACGCAGTATTTT | TRBV20-1 | 14 | NA | NA | TRBJ2-3
CASSLEQAGDYGYTF | TGTGCCAGCAGCTTGGAGCAGGCGGGGGACTATGGCTACACCTTC | TRBV5-6 | 15 | NA | few | TRBJ1-2
CSARTGGYYEQYF | TGCAGTGCTAGAACAGGGGGCTACTACGAGCAGTACTTC | TRBV20-1 | 13 | TRBD1 | many | TRBJ2-7
CASSPGQLLTDTQYF | TGTGCCAGCAGCCCTGGACAGCTCCTCACAGATACGCAGTATTTT | TRBV7-9 | 15 | NA | many | TRBJ2-3
CASSPTTKVFSDTQYF | TGTGCCAGCAGCCCAACGACGAAGGTTTTCTCAGATACGCAGTATTTT | TRBV11-2 | 16 | NA | NA | TRBJ2-3
CASSQTSGGTDTQYF | TGTGCCAGCAGCCAGACTAGCGGGGGCACAGATACGCAGTATTTT | TRBV12-3/TRBV12-4 | 15 | TRBD2 | NA | TRBJ2-3
CASSQARGGTYEQYF | TGTGCCAGCAGCCAAGCCAGAGGAGGGACCTACGAGCAGTACTTC | TRBV14 | 15 | NA | many | TRBJ2-7
CASSLGGENQPQHF | TGCGCCAGCAGCTTGGGAGGGGAGAATCAGCCCCAGCATTTT | TRBV5-1 | 14 | NA | many | TRBJ1-5
CASSPYRGLGSNEKLFF | TGTGCCAGCAGTCCCTACAGGGGGCTTGGGTCTAATGAAAAACTGTTTTTT | TRBV28 | 17 | TRBD1 | many | TRBJ1-4
CASSIVGQGNYGYTF | TGTGCCAGTAGTATAGTCGGACAGGGGAACTATGGCTACACCTTC | TRBV19 | 15 | TRBD1 | many | TRBJ1-2
CASSLGGTESQETQYF | TGCGCCAGCAGCTTGGGTGGAACAGAATCCCAAGAGACCCAGTACTTC | TRBV5-1 | 16 | NA | few | TRBJ2-5
CASSLVSGARETQYF | TGTGCCAGCAGCTTAGTATCAGGGGCGCGGGAGACCCAGTACTTC | TRBV7-2 | 15 | NA | few | TRBJ2-5
CASSLAGGSSGANVLTF | TGTGCCAGCAGCCTAGCGGGGGGGAGCTCTGGGGCCAACGTCCTGACTTTC | TRBV5-5 | 17 | TRBD2 | NA | TRBJ2-6
CASTRDANYSPLHF | TGTGCCAGTACCCGGGACGCCAACTATTCACCCCTCCACTTT | TRBV12-3/TRBV12-4 | 14 | NA | many | TRBJ1-6
CASSLAAGHGYTF | TGTGCCAGCAGCTTAGCGGCGGGACATGGCTACACCTTC | TRBV7-8 | 13 | NA | many | TRBJ1-2
CASSFRTGPGTEAFF | TGTGCCAGCAGCTTCCGGACAGGCCCGGGAACTGAAGCTTTCTTT | TRBV7-3 | 15 | TRBD1 | many | TRBJ1-1
CASSPQVVGGGEEQYF | TGTGCCAGCTCACCTCAGGTAGTGGGCGGGGGCGAGGAGCAGTACTTC | TRBV18 | 16 | NA | few | TRBJ2-7
CASSLGGFGETQYF | TGTGCCAGCAGCTTAGGCGGCTTCGGGGAGACCCAGTACTTC | TRBV7-8 | 14 | NA | many | TRBJ2-5